This is a list of T cell receptor beta chains from one sample in a study of blood T cell repertoires in COVID-19. The method was immunoSEQ multiplex PCR; TCRdb's version includes in-frame clones alone and lacks a portion of them. The sample has about 51,000 clones, roughly 80% seen once. Sequenced input: peripheral blood. These TCRs come from a human donor with acute or convalescent COVID-19. The donor label of this sample is uncertain. Each CDR3 is given with its conserved first and last residue. The order of the fields is CDR3 DNA, CDR3 protein, J gene, V gene, clone size, D gene. D genes are given only for firm matches. Expanded clones get a size class; other rows say once, few or many, or leave the size out.

DNA: TGTGCCAGCAGCCAAGATGTCAGGGGGGCCTCTGGCAATGAGCAGTTCTTC
CDR3: CASSQDVRGASGNEQFF
J: TRBJ2-1
V: TRBV4-2
size: .
D: .

DNA: TGTGCCAGTAGGGACACCTCTGGAAACACCATATATTTT
CDR3: CASRDTSGNTIYF
J: TRBJ1-3
V: TRBV2
size: .
D: .

DNA: TGTGCCAGCAGTTTCAGTGCAACTAATGAAAAACTGTTTTTT
CDR3: CASSFSATNEKLFF
J: TRBJ1-4
V: TRBV27
size: few
D: .

DNA: TGTGCCATCAGTACAGGACAGGGACACTATGGCTACACCTTC
CDR3: CAISTGQGHYGYTF
J: TRBJ1-2
V: TRBV10-3
size: .
D: TRBD1

DNA: TGTGCCAGCAGCTTGAAGATGGGGGGGAGGAACACCGGGGAGCTGTTTTTT
CDR3: CASSLKMGGRNTGELFF
J: TRBJ2-2
V: TRBV5-4
size: .
D: TRBD2

DNA: TGTGCCAGCAGTCTCCCCTGGTGGCGAGGCTATGGCTACACCTTC
CDR3: CASSLPWWRGYGYTF
J: TRBJ1-2
V: TRBV28
size: .
D: .

DNA: TGTGCCAGCAGCCCCAGCGGCCTCTCTGAAGCTTTCTTT
CDR3: CASSPSGLSEAFF
J: TRBJ1-1
V: TRBV7-9
size: few
D: .

DNA: TGTGCCAGCAGTGAAATTTCGGGTCTGAGAAACACTGAAGCTTTCTTT
CDR3: CASSEISGLRNTEAFF
J: TRBJ1-1
V: TRBV2
size: few
D: .

DNA: TGTGCCAGCAGCTTAGCGGGGGGGTCCTACGAGCAGTACTTC
CDR3: CASSLAGGSYEQYF
J: TRBJ2-7
V: TRBV11-2
size: .
D: TRBD2

DNA: TGTGCCAGCACCCTGGGGGCAGGTAACACTGAAGCTTTCTTT
CDR3: CASTLGAGNTEAFF
J: TRBJ1-1
V: TRBV28
size: .
D: .

DNA: TGCAGCGTTGAAAAGGGGGCGGGAGAGACCCAGTACTTC
CDR3: CSVEKGAGETQYF
J: TRBJ2-5
V: TRBV29-1
size: few
D: TRBD1

DNA: TGTGCCAGCAGCTTTACAGGGGGCGATGGCTACACCTTC
CDR3: CASSFTGGDGYTF
J: TRBJ1-2
V: TRBV7-9
size: .
D: TRBD1

DNA: TGCAGCGTGATTCCTTCAGCGGGAAACATTCAGTACTTC
CDR3: CSVIPSAGNIQYF
J: TRBJ2-4
V: TRBV29-1
size: .
D: .

DNA: TGTGCCAGCAGCCAGGGACAGGGGTTCACAGATACGCAGTATTTT
CDR3: CASSQGQGFTDTQYF
J: TRBJ2-3
V: TRBV7-7
size: .
D: TRBD1

DNA: TGTGCCAGCGGGCGGGGGACAGGGAGGTTCAATGAGCAGTTCTTC
CDR3: CASGRGTGRFNEQFF
J: TRBJ2-1
V: TRBV28
size: .
D: TRBD1

DNA: TGTGCCAGCAGCCCCGGGACAGGGAGGAAAGGCTACACCTTC
CDR3: CASSPGTGRKGYTF
J: TRBJ1-2
V: TRBV5-6
size: .
D: TRBD1

DNA: TGTGCCAGCAGTTCCTGGACAGACTCCTACGAGCAGTACTTC
CDR3: CASSSWTDSYEQYF
J: TRBJ2-7
V: TRBV28
size: .
D: .

DNA: TGTGCCAGCAGCCCGGGACTAGCGGGAGGACCTCTCAGCTACGAGCAGTACTTC
CDR3: CASSPGLAGGPLSYEQYF
J: TRBJ2-7
V: TRBV7-9
size: .
D: TRBD2

DNA: TGTGCCAGCAGCTTAACCGGGAGCACAGATACGCAGTATTTT
CDR3: CASSLTGSTDTQYF
J: TRBJ2-3
V: TRBV7-9
size: once
D: .

DNA: TGTGCCAGCAGCTTAGTGGGAGTAGCCAAAAACATTCAGTACTTC
CDR3: CASSLVGVAKNIQYF
J: TRBJ2-4
V: TRBV13
size: .
D: .

DNA: TGTGCCAGCAGCTTCCGACAGACTGGGGCCAACGTCCTGACTTTC
CDR3: CASSFRQTGANVLTF
J: TRBJ2-6
V: TRBV13
size: .
D: .

DNA: TGTGCACGGGTTCCGGGGGGAGTTGAAAAACTGTTTTTT
CDR3: CARVPGGVEKLFF
J: TRBJ1-4
V: TRBV9
size: few
D: .

DNA: TGTGCCAGCAAACGGACAGGGACGAGCTCCTATAATTCACCCCTCCACTTT
CDR3: CASKRTGTSSYNSPLHF
J: TRBJ1-6
V: TRBV28
size: .
D: TRBD1

DNA: TGTGCCAGCAGCTTAGGAACTCTAACGGGCTGGGGGCACGAGCAGTACTTC
CDR3: CASSLGTLTGWGHEQYF
J: TRBJ2-7
V: TRBV7-9
size: .
D: .

DNA: TGTGCCTGGGGGGTTCGGGAGGACGGGGAGCTGTTTTTT
CDR3: CAWGVREDGELFF
J: TRBJ2-2
V: TRBV30
size: once
D: TRBD2

DNA: TGTGCCAGCAGTTTCGGTCATGAGCAGTTCTTC
CDR3: CASSFGHEQFF
J: TRBJ2-1
V: TRBV27
size: .
D: .

DNA: TGTGCCAGCAGTTACGGAGGACGGCGCTATAATTCACCCCTCCACTTT
CDR3: CASSYGGRRYNSPLHF
J: TRBJ1-6
V: TRBV6-5
size: .
D: .